This section outlines one TCR beta chain sequence together with its context. With a constant-region primer, TCR beta cDNA was made from approximately 520 ng of total RNA. The TCR beta library was amplified through three nested multiplex PCR rounds in a modified ARM-PCR procedure. The opening two PCR rounds, around 11 cycles each, paired TRBV1-TRBV30 forward primers with a C-beta reverse primer. MiXCR, applied by TCRdb to the multiplex PCR reads, yields one record per CDR3 protein. The data show roughly 80,000 distinct CDR3 sequences, roughly 72% seen once. Trimming stripped 0 bases from V and 4 bases from J, with 19 bases between. The germline CDR1 and CDR2 sequences are LGHNA and YNFKEQ. The CDR3 totals 19 residues. Bulk tissue was left unsorted, and RNA and DNA were co-extracted from 20-30 mg of it. Viable tumor cell content exceeded 85% in every tumor sample. This entry is derived from a study of tumor-infiltrating lymphocytes in primary liver carcinoma.

The sequence came from a man aged 40-55 years with primary liver carcinoma and hepatitis B virus infection. The chain recombines TRBV4-2 with TRBJ2-6; unclear D gene. Sample: liver tumor tissue from sampling region 1. Subset in this sample: tumor region T1, superior pole. The CDR3 nucleotides are TGTGCCAGCAGCCAAGAGTGGGCGGCTGCCATCTCAGGGGCCAACGTCCTGACTTTC. Translation: CASSQEWAAAISGANVLTF.